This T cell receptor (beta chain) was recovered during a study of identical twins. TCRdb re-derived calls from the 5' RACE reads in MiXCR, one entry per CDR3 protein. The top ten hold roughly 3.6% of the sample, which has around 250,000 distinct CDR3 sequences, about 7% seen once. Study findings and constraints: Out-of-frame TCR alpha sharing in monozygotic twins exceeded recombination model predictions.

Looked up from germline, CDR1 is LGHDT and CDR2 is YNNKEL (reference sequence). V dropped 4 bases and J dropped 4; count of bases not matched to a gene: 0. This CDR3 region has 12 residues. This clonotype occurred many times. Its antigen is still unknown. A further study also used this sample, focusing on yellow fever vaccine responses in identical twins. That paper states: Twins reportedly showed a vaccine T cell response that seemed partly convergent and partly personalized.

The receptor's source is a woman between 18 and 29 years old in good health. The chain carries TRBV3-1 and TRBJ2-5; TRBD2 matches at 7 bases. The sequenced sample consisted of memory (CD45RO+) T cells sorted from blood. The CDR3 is CASSRGGETQYF. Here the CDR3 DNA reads TGTGCCAGCAGCCGGGGGGGAGAGACCCAGTACTTC.